The clone carrying this TCR beta chain has more than one count but fewer than ten. CDR1 is SGHTA and CDR2 is FQGTGA in the germline V gene. There are 15 residues in the CDR3. V was pared by 5 bases and J by 5 bases, with 16 bases between. This record comes from a study of cytotoxic CD8 clonotypes in ibrutinib-treated CLL. Sequenced by immunoSEQ multiplex PCR; TCRdb stores in-frame clones only, minus some. The table shows about 300,000 clones, with more than 70% occurring only once. The chain employs TRBV7-3 and TRBJ2-1; D is possibly TRBD1 (5 bases). This TCR derives from a human donor with chronic lymphocytic leukemia. The sample was PBMCs, taken at disease progression, from a patient treated with ibrutinib. The CDR3 sequence: CASSPSLGPNNEQFF. The CDR3 DNA reads as TGTGCCAGCAGCCCCTCGTTGGGGCCTAACAATGAGCAGTTCTTC.